This T cell receptor (beta chain) is drawn from a study of cytomegalovirus exposure and HLA in healthy donors. Overall study findings and caveats: Roughly even sequencing depth across donors was the assumption behind the presence/absence analyses.

In the PCR, 60 Vbeta and 13 Jbeta primers were used. The repertoire was sequenced with immunoSEQ multiplex PCR; TCRdb's copy has only in-frame clones and lacks some. The profile shows 200,000 or so clones, more than 75% of them singletons. The V segment lost 4 bases and the J segment 6 bases; nucleotides outside the gene matches: 4. CDR3 length equals 14 residues. Germline CDR1 reads SGHNT; CDR2 reads YYREEE (reference sequence). For this clone: Its antigen is unidentified.

Sequencing was done on a sample of PBMCs. This TCR derives from a girl less than two years old in good health and CMV-seronegative. The V and J genes are TRBV5-4 and TRBJ2-2, with 9 bases lining up with TRBD1. Here the CDR3 DNA reads TGTGCCAGCAGCCCAGACAGGGGGGCCGGGGAGCTGTTTTTT. It encodes CASSPDRGAGELFF.